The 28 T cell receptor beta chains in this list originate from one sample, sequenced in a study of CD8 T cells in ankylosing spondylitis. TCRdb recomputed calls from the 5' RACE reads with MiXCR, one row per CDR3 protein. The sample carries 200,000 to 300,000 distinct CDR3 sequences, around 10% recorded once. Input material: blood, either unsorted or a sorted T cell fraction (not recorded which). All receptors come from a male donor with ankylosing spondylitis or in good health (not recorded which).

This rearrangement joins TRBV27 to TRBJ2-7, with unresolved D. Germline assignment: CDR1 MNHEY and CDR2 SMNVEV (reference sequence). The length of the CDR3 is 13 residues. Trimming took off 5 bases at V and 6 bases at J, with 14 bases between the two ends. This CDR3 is CASSRKGIGEQYF. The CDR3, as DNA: TGTGCCAGCAGTCGAAAGGGAATTGGCGAGCAGTACTTC.

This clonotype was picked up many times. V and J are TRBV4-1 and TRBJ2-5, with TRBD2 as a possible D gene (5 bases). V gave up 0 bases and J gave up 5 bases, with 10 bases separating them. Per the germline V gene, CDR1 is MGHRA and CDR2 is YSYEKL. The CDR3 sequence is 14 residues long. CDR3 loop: CASSQDPEAETQYF. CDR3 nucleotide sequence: TGCGCCAGCAGCCAAGATCCGGAGGCCGAGACCCAGTACTTC.

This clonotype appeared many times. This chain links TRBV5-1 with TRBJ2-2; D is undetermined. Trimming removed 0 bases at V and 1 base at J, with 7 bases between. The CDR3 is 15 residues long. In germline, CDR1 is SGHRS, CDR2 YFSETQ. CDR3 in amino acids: CASSLVEVNTGELFF. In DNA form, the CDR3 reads TGCGCCAGCAGCTTGGTAGAGGTGAACACCGGGGAGCTGTTTTTT.

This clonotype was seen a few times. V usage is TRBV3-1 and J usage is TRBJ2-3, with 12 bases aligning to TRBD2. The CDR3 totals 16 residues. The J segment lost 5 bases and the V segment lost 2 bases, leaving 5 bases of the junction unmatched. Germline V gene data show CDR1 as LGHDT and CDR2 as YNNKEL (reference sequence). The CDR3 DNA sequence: TGTGCCAGCAGCCAACCCCTAGCGGGGGGGCAAGATACGCAGTATTTT. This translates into CASSQPLAGGQDTQYF.

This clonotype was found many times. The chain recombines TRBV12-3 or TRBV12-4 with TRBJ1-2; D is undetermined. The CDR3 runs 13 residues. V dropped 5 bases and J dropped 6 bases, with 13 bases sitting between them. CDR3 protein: CASSPFDTDGYTF. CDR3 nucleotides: TGTGCCAGCAGTCCCTTCGACACCGATGGCTACACCTTC.

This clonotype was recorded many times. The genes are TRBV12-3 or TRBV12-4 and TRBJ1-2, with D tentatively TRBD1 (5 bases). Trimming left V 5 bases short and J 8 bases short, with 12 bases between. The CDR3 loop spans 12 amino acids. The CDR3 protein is CASSPGFGGYTF. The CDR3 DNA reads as TGTGCCAGCAGTCCAGGGTTCGGGGGCTACACCTTC.

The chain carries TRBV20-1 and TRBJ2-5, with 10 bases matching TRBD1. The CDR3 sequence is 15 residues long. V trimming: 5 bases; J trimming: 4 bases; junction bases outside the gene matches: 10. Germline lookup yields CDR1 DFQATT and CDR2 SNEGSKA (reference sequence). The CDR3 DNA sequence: TGCAGTGCTGGCCAGGGACAGGGGTTAGGAGAGACCCAGTACTTC. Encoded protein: CSAGQGQGLGETQYF.

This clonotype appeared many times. The CDR3 region is CASSELRGDKNIQYF. The CDR3 DNA reads as TGTGCCAGCAGTGAATTGAGGGGAGACAAAAACATTCAGTACTTC. V usage is TRBV25-1 and J usage is TRBJ2-4; D possibly matches TRBD1 or TRBD2 (5 bases each). The CDR3 consists of 15 residues. The germline V gene has CDR1 MGHDK and CDR2 SYGVNS. Trimming cost V 1 base and J 3 bases, with 10 bases left between them.

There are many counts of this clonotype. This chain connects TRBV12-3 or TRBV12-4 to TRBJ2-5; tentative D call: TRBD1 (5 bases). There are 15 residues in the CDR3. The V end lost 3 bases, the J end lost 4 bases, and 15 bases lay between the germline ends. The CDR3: CASSFLGPSLETQYF. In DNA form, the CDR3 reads TGTGCCAGCAGTTTCTTGGGGCCGAGTCTAGAGACCCAGTACTTC.

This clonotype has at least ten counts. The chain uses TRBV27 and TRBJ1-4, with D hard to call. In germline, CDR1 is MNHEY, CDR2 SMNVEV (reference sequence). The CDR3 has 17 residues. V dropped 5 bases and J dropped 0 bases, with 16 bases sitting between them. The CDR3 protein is CASSRTGWGTTNEKLFF. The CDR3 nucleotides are TGTGCCAGCAGTCGAACGGGATGGGGTACAACTAATGAAAAACTGTTTTTT.

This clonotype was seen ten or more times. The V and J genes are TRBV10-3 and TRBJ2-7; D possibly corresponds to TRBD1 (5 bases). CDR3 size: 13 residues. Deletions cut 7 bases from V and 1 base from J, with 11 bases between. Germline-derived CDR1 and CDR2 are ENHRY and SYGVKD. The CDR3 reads CAITDSNSYEQYF. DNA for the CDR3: TGTGCCATCACAGACAGTAATTCCTACGAGCAGTACTTC.

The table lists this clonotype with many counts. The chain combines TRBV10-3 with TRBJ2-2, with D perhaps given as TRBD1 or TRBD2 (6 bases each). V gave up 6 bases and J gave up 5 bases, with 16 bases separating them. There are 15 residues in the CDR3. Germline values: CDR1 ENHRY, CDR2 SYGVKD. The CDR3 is CAIRNYGGETGELFF. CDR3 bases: TGTGCCATCAGGAATTACGGGGGCGAAACCGGGGAGCTGTTTTTT.

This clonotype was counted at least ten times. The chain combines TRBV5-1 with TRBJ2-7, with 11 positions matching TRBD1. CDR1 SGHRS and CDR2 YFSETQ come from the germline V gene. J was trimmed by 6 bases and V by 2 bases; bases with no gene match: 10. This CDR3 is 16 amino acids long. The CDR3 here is CASSFWTGGPSFEQYF. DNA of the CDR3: TGCGCCAGCAGCTTTTGGACAGGGGGCCCCTCGTTCGAGCAGTACTTC.

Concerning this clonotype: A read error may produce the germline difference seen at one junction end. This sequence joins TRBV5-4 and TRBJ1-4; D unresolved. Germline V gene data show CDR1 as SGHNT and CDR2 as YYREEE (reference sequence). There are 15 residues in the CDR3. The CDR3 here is CTSSLVPDLNEKLFF. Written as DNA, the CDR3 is TGTACCAGCAGCTTGGTACCAGACCTTAATGAAAAACTGTTTTTT.

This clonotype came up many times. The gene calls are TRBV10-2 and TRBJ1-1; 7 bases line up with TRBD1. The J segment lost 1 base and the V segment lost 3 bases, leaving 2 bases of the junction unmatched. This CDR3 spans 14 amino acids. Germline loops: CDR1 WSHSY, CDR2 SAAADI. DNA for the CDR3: TGCGCCAGCAGTGAAAGACAGGGGAACACTGAAGCTTTCTTT. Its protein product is CASSERQGNTEAFF.

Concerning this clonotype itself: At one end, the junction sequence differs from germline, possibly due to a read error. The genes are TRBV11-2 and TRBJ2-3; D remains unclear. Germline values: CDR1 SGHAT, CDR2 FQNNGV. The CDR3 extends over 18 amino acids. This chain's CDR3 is CAGSLESSFPSSTDTQYF. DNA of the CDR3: TGTGCCGGCAGCTTGGAGAGCTCCTTCCCATCTAGCACAGATACGCAGTATTTT.

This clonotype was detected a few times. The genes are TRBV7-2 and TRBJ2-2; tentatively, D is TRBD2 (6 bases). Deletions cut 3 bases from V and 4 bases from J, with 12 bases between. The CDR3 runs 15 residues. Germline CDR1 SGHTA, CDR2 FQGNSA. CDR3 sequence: CASSFVGSPTGELFF. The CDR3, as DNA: TGTGCCAGCAGCTTTGTCGGGAGTCCCACCGGGGAGCTGTTTTTT.

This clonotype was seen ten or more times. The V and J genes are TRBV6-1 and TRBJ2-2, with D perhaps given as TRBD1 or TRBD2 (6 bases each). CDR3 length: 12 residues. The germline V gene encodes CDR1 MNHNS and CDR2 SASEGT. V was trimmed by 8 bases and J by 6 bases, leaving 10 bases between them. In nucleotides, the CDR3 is TGTGCCAGCCCAGGGGACTCCGGGGAGCTGTTTTTT. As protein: CASPGDSGELFF.

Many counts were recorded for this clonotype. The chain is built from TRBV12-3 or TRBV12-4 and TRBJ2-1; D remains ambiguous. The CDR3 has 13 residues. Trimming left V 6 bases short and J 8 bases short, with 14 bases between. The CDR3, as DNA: TGTGCCAGCAGGGGTTTAGTCGGCCATGAGCAGTTCTTC. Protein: CASRGLVGHEQFF.

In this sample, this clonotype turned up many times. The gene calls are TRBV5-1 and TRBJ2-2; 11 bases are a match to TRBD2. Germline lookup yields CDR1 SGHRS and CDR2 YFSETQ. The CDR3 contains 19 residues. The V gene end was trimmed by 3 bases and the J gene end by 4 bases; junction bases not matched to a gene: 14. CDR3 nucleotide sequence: TGCGCCAGCAGCTCCCCTATTCAAACTAGCGGGAGCGGCACCGGGGAGCTGTTTTTT. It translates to CASSSPIQTSGSGTGELFF.

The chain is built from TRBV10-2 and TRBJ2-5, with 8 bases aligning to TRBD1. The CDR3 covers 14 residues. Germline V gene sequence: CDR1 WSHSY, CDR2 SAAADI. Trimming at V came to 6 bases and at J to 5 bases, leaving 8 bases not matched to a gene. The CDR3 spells CASSLTGVSETQYF. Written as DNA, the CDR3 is TGCGCCAGCAGCCTGACAGGGGTATCGGAGACCCAGTACTTC.

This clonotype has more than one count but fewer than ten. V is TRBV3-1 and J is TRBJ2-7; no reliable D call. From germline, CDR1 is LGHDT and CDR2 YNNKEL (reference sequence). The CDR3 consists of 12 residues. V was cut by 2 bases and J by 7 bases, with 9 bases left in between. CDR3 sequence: CASSQPRAEQYF. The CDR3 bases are TGTGCCAGCAGCCAACCGAGAGCGGAGCAGTACTTC.

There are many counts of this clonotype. DNA for the CDR3: TGCGCCAGCAGCGGAAGACTAGCGAGGAATGAGCAGTTCTTC. Translated: CASSGRLARNEQFF. V gene TRBV5-1 combines with J gene TRBJ2-1; 8 positions agree with TRBD2. The CDR3 loop spans 14 amino acids. V gave up 4 bases and J gave up 7 bases; unmatched junction bases: 7. In germline, CDR1 is SGHRS, CDR2 YFSETQ.

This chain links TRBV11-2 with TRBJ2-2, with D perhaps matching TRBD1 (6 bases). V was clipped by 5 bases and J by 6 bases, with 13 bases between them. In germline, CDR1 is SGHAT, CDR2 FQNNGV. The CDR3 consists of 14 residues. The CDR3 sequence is CASSHRVGAGELFF. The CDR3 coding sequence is TGTGCCAGCAGCCACAGGGTTGGAGCCGGGGAGCTGTTTTTT.

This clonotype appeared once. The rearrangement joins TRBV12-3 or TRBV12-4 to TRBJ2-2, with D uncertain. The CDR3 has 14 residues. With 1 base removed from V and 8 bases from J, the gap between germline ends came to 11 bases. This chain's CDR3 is CASSLVHVGGELFF. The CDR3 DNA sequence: TGTGCCAGCAGTTTAGTACACGTGGGTGGGGAGCTGTTTTTT.

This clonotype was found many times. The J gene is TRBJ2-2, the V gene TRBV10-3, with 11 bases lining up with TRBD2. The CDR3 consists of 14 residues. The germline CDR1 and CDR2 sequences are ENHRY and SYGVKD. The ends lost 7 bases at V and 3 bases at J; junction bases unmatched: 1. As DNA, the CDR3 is TGTGCCATCACTAGCGGGGGGTACACCGGGGAGCTGTTTTTT. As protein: CAITSGGYTGELFF.

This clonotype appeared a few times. As DNA, the CDR3 is TGCGCCAGCAGCTCGGGACTTACCCACGAGCAGTACTTC. Translated, it gives CASSSGLTHEQYF. The gene calls are TRBV5-1 and TRBJ2-7; a possible D gene is TRBD2 (6 bases). Germline CDR1 SGHRS, CDR2 YFSETQ. V lost 3 bases, J lost 5 bases, and 12 bases lay in between. This CDR3 spans 13 amino acids.

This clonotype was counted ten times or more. The CDR3 nucleotides are TGCAGTGCTAGGCCCCTGGGACAAGAGACCCAGTACTTC. Encoded protein: CSARPLGQETQYF. The chain combines TRBV20-1 with TRBJ2-5; D is unclear. CDR1 and CDR2 from the germline V gene are DFQATT and SNEGSKA (reference sequence). The CDR3 runs 13 residues. The V and J ends lost 3 bases and 2 bases respectively, with 10 bases between them.